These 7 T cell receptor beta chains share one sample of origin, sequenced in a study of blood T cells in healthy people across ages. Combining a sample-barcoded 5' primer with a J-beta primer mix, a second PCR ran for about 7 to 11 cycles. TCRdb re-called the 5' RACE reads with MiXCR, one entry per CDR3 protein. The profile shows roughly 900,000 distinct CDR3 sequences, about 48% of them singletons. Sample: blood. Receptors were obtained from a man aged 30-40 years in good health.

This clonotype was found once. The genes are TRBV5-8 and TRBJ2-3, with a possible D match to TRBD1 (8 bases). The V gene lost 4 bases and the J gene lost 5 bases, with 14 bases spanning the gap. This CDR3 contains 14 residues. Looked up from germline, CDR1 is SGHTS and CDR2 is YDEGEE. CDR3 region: CASSGGDRKDTQYF. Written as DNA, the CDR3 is TGTGCCAGCAGCGGGGGGGACAGGAAAGATACGCAGTATTTT.

The CDR3 here is CASSQEEGIGLGYTF. The CDR3 coding sequence is TGCGCCAGCAGCCAAGAGGAGGGGATAGGGCTGGGCTACACCTTC. The chain carries TRBV4-1 and TRBJ1-2; D is possibly TRBD1 (5 bases). This CDR3 is built from 15 residues. V gave up 0 bases and J gave up 8 bases, with 16 bases separating them. Per the germline V gene, CDR1 is MGHRA and CDR2 is YSYEKL.

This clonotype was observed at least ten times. This CDR3 reads CASRRGDGTSGDRNEQFF. The CDR3 region has the DNA TGCGCCAGCAGGAGGGGTGATGGGACTAGCGGGGACCGCAATGAGCAGTTCTTC. The chain is built from TRBV5-1 and TRBJ2-1; 13 nucleotides agree with TRBD2. Germline values: CDR1 SGHRS, CDR2 YFSETQ. Trimming removed 5 bases from V and 6 bases from J; junction bases left unmatched: 14. The CDR3 length is 18 residues.

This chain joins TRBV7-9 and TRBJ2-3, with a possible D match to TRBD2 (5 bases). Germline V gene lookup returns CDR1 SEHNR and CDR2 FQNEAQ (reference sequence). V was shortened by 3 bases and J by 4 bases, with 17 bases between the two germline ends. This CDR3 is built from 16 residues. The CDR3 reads CASSFKVTGSPDTQYF. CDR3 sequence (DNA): TGTGCCAGCAGCTTCAAGGTAACGGGATCTCCAGATACGCAGTATTTT.

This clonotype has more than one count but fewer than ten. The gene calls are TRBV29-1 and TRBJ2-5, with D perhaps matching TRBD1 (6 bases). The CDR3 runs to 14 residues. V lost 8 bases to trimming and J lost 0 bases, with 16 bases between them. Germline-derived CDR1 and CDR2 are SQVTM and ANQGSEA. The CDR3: CSTVEQGNQETQYF. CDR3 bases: TGCAGCACCGTAGAACAGGGCAACCAAGAGACCCAGTACTTC.

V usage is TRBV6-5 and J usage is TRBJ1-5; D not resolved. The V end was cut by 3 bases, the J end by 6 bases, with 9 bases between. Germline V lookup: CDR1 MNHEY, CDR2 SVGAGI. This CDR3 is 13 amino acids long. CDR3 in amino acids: CASSYGSAQPQHF. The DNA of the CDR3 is TGTGCCAGCAGTTATGGTTCTGCTCAGCCCCAGCATTTT.

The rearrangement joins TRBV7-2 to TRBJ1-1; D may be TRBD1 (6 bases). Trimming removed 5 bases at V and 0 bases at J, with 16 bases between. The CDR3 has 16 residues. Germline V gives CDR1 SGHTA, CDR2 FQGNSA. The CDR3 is CASSTGQRAMNTEAFF. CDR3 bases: TGTGCCAGCAGCACCGGACAGAGGGCTATGAACACTGAAGCTTTCTTT.